These 31 T cell receptor beta chains share one sample of origin, sequenced in a study of cytomegalovirus exposure and HLA in healthy donors. PCR used 60 Vbeta primers and 13 Jbeta primers. Assay used: immunoSEQ multiplex PCR; TCRdb lists only in-frame clones, some missing. Of under 250,000 clones listed, around four fifths are singletons. The sequenced sample was PBMCs. The receptors were sampled from a man aged 50 or older in good health and CMV-seronegative.

V is TRBV28 and J is TRBJ1-1; no firm D call. Germline V gives CDR1 MDHEN, CDR2 SYDVKM. V was pared by 2 bases and J by 3 bases, with 7 bases between. This CDR3 region has 13 residues. The CDR3 DNA follows: TGTGCCAGCAGTTTAACGAGGGACACTGAAGCTTTCTTT. Its protein is CASSLTRDTEAFF.

The chain recombines TRBV25-1 with TRBJ1-6, with no clear D. The CDR3 is 11 amino acids. Germline assignment: CDR1 MGHDK and CDR2 SYGVNS. The V end was cut by 5 bases, the J end by 10 bases, with 6 bases between. The CDR3 coding sequence is TGTGCCAGCAGTCGGGGATCACCCCTCCACTTT. This codes for CASSRGSPLHF. The entire variable domain, with the rest obtained from reference TRBV25-1 and TRBJ1-6, is as follows: EADIYQTPRYLVIGTGKKITLECSQTMGHDKMYWYQQDPGMELHLIHYSYGVNSTEKGDLSSESTVSRIRTEHFPLTLESARPSHTSQYLCASSRGSPLHFGNGTRLTVT.

This clone was recorded once. The chain is built from TRBV28 and TRBJ2-2; a possible D gene is TRBD2 (7 bases). Germline V gene sequence: CDR1 MDHEN, CDR2 SYDVKM. Trimming took off 9 bases at V and 6 bases at J, with 17 bases between the two ends. The CDR3 loop spans 14 amino acids. CDR3 in amino acids: CASNAGGQAGELFF. The CDR3 coding sequence is TGTGCCAGTAACGCCGGGGGGCAGGCCGGGGAGCTGTTTTTT.

V and J are TRBV27 and TRBJ1-4; no clear D gene. V lost 4 bases and J lost 7, with 13 bases in between. The germline V gene encodes CDR1 MNHEY and CDR2 SMNVEV (reference sequence). CDR3 length equals 14 residues. The CDR3 bases are TGTGCCAGCAGTTATAACTACCTGGGTGAAAAACTGTTTTTT. Its translation: CASSYNYLGEKLFF.

The chain employs TRBV9 and TRBJ1-4; D remains ambiguous. The CDR3 consists of 15 residues. CDR1 is SGDLS, CDR2 YYNGEE, per germline. V shed 0 bases and J shed 3 bases, with 9 bases lying between them. DNA of the CDR3: TGTGCCAGCAGCGTAGGTGGTTCAGCTAATGAAAAACTGTTTTTT. Translated, it gives CASSVGGSANEKLFF.

The rearrangement joins TRBV29-1 to TRBJ2-1; 8 nucleotides line up with TRBD2. The CDR3 is 14 residues long. The ends lost 2 bases at V and 8 bases at J; junction bases unmatched: 8. CDR1 and CDR2 from the germline V gene are SQVTM and ANQGSEA. The CDR3 nucleotides are TGCAGCGTTGAATCCGGCAGCGGGAGATATGAGCAGTTCTTC. The encoded protein is CSVESGSGRYEQFF.

The chain combines TRBV6-4 with TRBJ1-2; possibly TRBD1 for D (5 bases). Trimming shortened V by 4 bases and J by 6 bases, and 21 bases separated the two germline ends. The CDR3 covers 16 residues. The germline V gene has CDR1 MRHNA and CDR2 SNTAGT. Here the CDR3 DNA reads TGTGCCAGCAGTGCCCTACCCAGGGTTTTTTCGAATGGCTACACCTTC. It translates to CASSALPRVFSNGYTF.

The rearrangement uses TRBV5-1 and TRBJ1-2; 10 bases agree with TRBD1. CDR1 and CDR2 (germline): SGHRS, YFSETQ. The V gene end was trimmed by 4 bases and the J gene end by 6 bases; junction bases not matched to a gene: 3. The CDR3 has 13 amino acids. Written as DNA, the CDR3 is TGCGCCAGCAGCCTGGGACAGGGGAATGGCTACACCTTC. Its translation is CASSLGQGNGYTF.

CDR3 DNA: TGTGCCAGCAGCTCTAGGGGTAACTACAATGAGCAGTTCTTC. Translation gives CASSSRGNYNEQFF. The V and J genes are TRBV11-2 and TRBJ2-1, with TRBD1 as a possible D gene (5 bases). V shed 4 bases and J shed 3 bases, with 10 bases lying between them. CDR3 length: 14 residues. The germline V gene has CDR1 SGHAT and CDR2 FQNNGV.

V is TRBV7-9 and J is TRBJ2-5, with D tentatively TRBD2 (6 bases). The germline CDR1 and CDR2 sequences are SEHNR and FQNEAQ (reference sequence). CDR3 length: 15 residues. Trimming took off 0 bases at V and 4 bases at J, with 12 bases between the two ends. The CDR3 nucleotides are TGTGCCAGCAGCTTAGCGGGAGGAGGAGGAGAGACCCAGTACTTC. This encodes CASSLAGGGGETQYF.

The chain recombines TRBV5-4 with TRBJ1-1, with 7 positions matching TRBD1. V lost 0 bases, J lost 1 base, and 0 bases stayed unmatched. This CDR3 comprises 14 residues. Germline lookup yields CDR1 SGHNT and CDR2 YYREEE (reference sequence). CDR3 protein: CASSLGDRNTEAFF. The DNA of the CDR3 is TGTGCCAGCAGCTTGGGGGACAGGAACACTGAAGCTTTCTTT. The full variable domain, completed using reference TRBV5-4 and TRBJ1-1, is ETGVTQSPTHLIKTRGQQVTLRCSSQSGHNTVSWYQQALGQGPQFIFQYYREEENGRGNFPPRFSGLQFPNYSSELNVNALELDDSALYLCASSLGDRNTEAFFGQGTRLTVV.

The rearrangement joins TRBV5-1 to TRBJ2-1; TRBD2 aligns across 8 bases. The trim removed 5 bases at V and 3 bases at J, leaving 4 bases unmatched. This CDR3 spans 14 amino acids. Germline CDR1 and CDR2: SGHRS and YFSETQ. The CDR3: CASRGTSGYNEQFF. Here the CDR3 DNA reads TGCGCCAGCAGAGGTACTAGCGGCTACAATGAGCAGTTCTTC.

This clone was detected only a few times. The rearrangement links TRBV28 to TRBJ2-2; TRBD2 aligns across 8 bases. Germline loops: CDR1 MDHEN, CDR2 SYDVKM. There are 13 residues in the CDR3. The J segment lost 5 bases and the V segment lost 6 bases, leaving 2 bases of the junction unmatched. The CDR3 spells CASRAGGTGELFF. Here the CDR3 DNA reads TGTGCCAGCAGGGCGGGGGGAACCGGGGAGCTGTTTTTT.

This clone came up a few times. The V call is TRBV29-1, the J call TRBJ1-3; D may be TRBD1 (6 bases). Germline-derived CDR1 and CDR2 are SQVTM and ANQGSEA. Trimming shortened V by 6 bases and J by 4 bases, and 10 bases separated the two germline ends. The CDR3 length is 12 residues. The CDR3 reads CSVQGPGNTIYF. CDR3 DNA sequence: TGCAGCGTACAGGGTCCCGGAAACACCATATATTTT.

V usage is TRBV27 and J usage is TRBJ1-4; 8 bases are a match to TRBD1. CDR3 length equals 17 residues. Trimming at V came to 3 bases and at J to 10 bases, leaving 16 bases not matched to a gene. Looked up from germline, CDR1 is MNHEY and CDR2 is SMNVEV (reference sequence). The CDR3 region has the DNA TGTGCCAGCAGTTTGCGTAACCCAGGGGGCGCGGAGGGAAAACTGTTTTTT. It is translated as CASSLRNPGGAEGKLFF.

In this sample, this clone turned up once. The rearrangement links TRBV18 to TRBJ2-7; TRBD2 might be the D (5 bases). The V end was cut by 3 bases, the J end by 3 bases, with 9 bases between. The CDR3 is 13 amino acids. CDR1 and CDR2 (germline): KGHSH, LQKENI. CDR3 loop: CASSPMDFYEQYF. The CDR3, as DNA: TGTGCCAGCTCACCTATGGACTTCTACGAGCAGTACTTC.

This chain joins TRBV6-5 and TRBJ2-2; 9 bases fit TRBD1. Germline V lookup: CDR1 MNHEY, CDR2 SVGAGI. V lost 11 bases and J lost 4; bases outside the gene matches: 8. The CDR3 covers 14 residues. CDR3 in amino acids: CASWGTGRTGELFF. The DNA for the CDR3 is TGTGCCTCATGGGGGACAGGGCGCACCGGGGAGCTGTTTTTT.

This clone appeared a few times. The chain joins TRBV7-3 to TRBJ2-1; D is perhaps TRBD2 (7 bases). The V and J ends lost 5 bases and 0 bases respectively, with 20 bases between them. Germline V gene lookup returns CDR1 SGHTA and CDR2 FQGTGA. CDR3 length: 18 residues. CDR3: CASSPVGGRGSSYNEQFF. As DNA, the CDR3 is TGTGCCAGCAGCCCTGTGGGGGGGAGGGGGAGCTCCTACAATGAGCAGTTCTTC. The full variable domain, its missing parts supplied by reference TRBV7-3 and TRBJ2-1, is GAGVSQTPSNKVTEKGKYVELRCDPISGHTALYWYRQSLGQGPEFLIYFQGTGAADDSGLPNDRFFAVRPEGSVSTLKIQRTERGDSAVYLCASSPVGGRGSSYNEQFFGPGTRLTVL.

This chain uses TRBV27 with TRBJ2-2; 8 nucleotides match TRBD2. The ends lost 8 bases at V and 3 bases at J; junction bases unmatched: 14. The CDR3 is made up of 17 amino acids. In germline, CDR1 is MNHEY, CDR2 SMNVEV (reference sequence). This CDR3 reads CASALEDREGYTGELFF. The CDR3, as DNA: TGTGCCAGCGCCCTCGAGGACCGGGAGGGATACACCGGGGAGCTGTTTTTT.

CDR3 bases: TGTGCCGGCGGGAACGGGTACGAGCAGTACTTC. It codes for CAGGNGYEQYF. The chain uses TRBV6-6 and TRBJ2-7, with a possible D match to TRBD2 (6 bases). V lost 11 bases, J lost 4 bases, and 12 bases lay in between. Germline V gene sequence: CDR1 MNHNY, CDR2 SVGAGI (reference sequence). The CDR3 has 11 residues.

The chain employs TRBV27 and TRBJ2-3; the match to TRBD2 covers 9 bases. In germline, CDR1 is MNHEY, CDR2 SMNVEV (reference sequence). Trimming took 4 bases from V and 2 from J; bases not matched to a gene: 4. CDR3 size: 15 residues. CDR3 in DNA: TGTGCCAGCAGTTCGACTAGCGGCCTCACAGATACGCAGTATTTT. Its translation: CASSSTSGLTDTQYF.

This clone was seen once. V gene TRBV5-1 combines with J gene TRBJ2-6; 9 bases map to TRBD2. The germline V gene has CDR1 SGHRS and CDR2 YFSETQ. This CDR3 spans 17 amino acids. V lost 0 bases and J lost 1; bases outside the gene matches: 2. CDR3 bases: TGCGCCAGCAGCTTGGGACTAGCGGCGTCTGGGGCCAACGTCCTGACTTTC. It translates to CASSLGLAASGANVLTF. The whole variable domain, remainder taken from reference TRBV5-1 and TRBJ2-6, is KAGVTQTPRYLIKTRGQQVTLSCSPISGHRSVSWYQQTPGQGLQFLFEYFSETQRNKGNFPGRFSGRQFSNSRSEMNVSTLELGDSALYLCASSLGLAASGANVLTFGAGSRLTVL.

This sequence joins TRBV5-6 and TRBJ2-3; 15 bases map to TRBD2. The ends lost 4 bases at V and 3 bases at J; junction bases unmatched: 9. The CDR3 has 18 amino acids. Germline CDR1 SGHDT, CDR2 YYEEEE. CDR3 sequence reads: CASSLLGLAGGPTDTQYF. The CDR3 DNA sequence: TGTGCCAGCAGCCTCCTAGGACTAGCGGGAGGGCCTACAGATACGCAGTATTTT.

This sequence joins TRBV6-5 and TRBJ2-5, with TRBD1 matching 9 bases. Losses at the gene ends were 2 bases for V and 13 bases for J; bases not matched to a gene: 5. This CDR3 has 12 residues. Per germline, CDR1 MNHEY and CDR2 SVGAGI. The CDR3 sequence: CASSYRGTGMYF. Here the CDR3 DNA reads TGTGCCAGCAGTTACAGGGGGACAGGGATGTACTTC.

This clone was detected a few times. This chain links TRBV28 with TRBJ1-2; 7 bases align to TRBD1. Germline V gene lookup returns CDR1 MDHEN and CDR2 SYDVKM. The CDR3 is 11 amino acids. With 5 bases clipped from V and 9 bases from J, the junction kept 3 bases outside the gene matches. CDR3 region: CASSTTGSYTF. As DNA, the CDR3 is TGTGCCAGCAGTACGACAGGGAGCTACACCTTC.

This chain uses TRBV7-7 with TRBJ2-2; D may be TRBD2 (5 bases). Germline V gene lookup returns CDR1 SSHAT and CDR2 FNYEAQ (reference sequence). The CDR3 is 15 amino acids. V lost 0 bases, J lost 2 bases, and 7 bases lay in between. CDR3 residues: CASSLAGVNTGELFF. CDR3 sequence (DNA): TGTGCCAGCAGCTTAGCGGGAGTAAACACCGGGGAGCTGTTTTTT.

Here the CDR3 reads CASSFAGVGTGELFF. The DNA for the CDR3 is TGTGCCAGCAGCTTCGCGGGAGTAGGAACCGGGGAGCTGTTTTTT. V is TRBV7-9 and J is TRBJ2-2; 7 bases fit TRBD2. The length of the CDR3 is 15 residues. Unmatched junction bases numbered 6, after V lost 3 bases and J lost 5 bases. In germline, CDR1 is SEHNR, CDR2 FQNEAQ (reference sequence).

V is TRBV28 and J is TRBJ1-5; 7 bases match TRBD1. The V and J ends lost 5 bases and 1 base, in that order; junction bases with no gene match: 8. From germline, CDR1 is MDHEN and CDR2 SYDVKM. This CDR3 is 16 amino acids long. CDR3 residues: CASSPQGRGSNQPQHF. CDR3 nucleotide sequence: TGTGCCAGCAGTCCACAGGGGAGAGGGAGCAATCAGCCCCAGCATTTT.

This clone was counted between two and nine times. The chain recombines TRBV27 with TRBJ1-1; maybe TRBD1 (6 bases). The CDR3 consists of 13 residues. Germline CDR1 and CDR2: MNHEY and SMNVEV (reference sequence). V was cut by 4 bases and J by 3 bases, with 9 bases left in between. CDR3 DNA sequence: TGTGCCAGCAGTTCCAACAGGGACACTGAAGCTTTCTTT. It yields the protein CASSSNRDTEAFF.

CDR3 DNA sequence: TGTGCCAGCAGTGTGGCGAGGGTATCGATCGAAAAACTGTTTTTT. This gives the protein CASSVARVSIEKLFF. V usage is TRBV2 and J usage is TRBJ1-4; D gene ambiguous. From germline, CDR1 is SNHLY and CDR2 FYNNEI. V was clipped by 4 bases and J by 8 bases, with 17 bases between them. CDR3 length equals 15 residues.

The J gene is TRBJ1-4, the V gene TRBV5-1; D remains unclear. The CDR3 extends over 14 amino acids. V was trimmed by 5 bases and J by 0 bases, leaving 8 bases between them. Looked up from germline, CDR1 is SGHRS and CDR2 is YFSETQ. CDR3 sequence reads: CASSPLATNEKLFF. In DNA form, the CDR3 reads TGCGCCAGCAGTCCCCTTGCAACTAATGAAAAACTGTTTTTT.